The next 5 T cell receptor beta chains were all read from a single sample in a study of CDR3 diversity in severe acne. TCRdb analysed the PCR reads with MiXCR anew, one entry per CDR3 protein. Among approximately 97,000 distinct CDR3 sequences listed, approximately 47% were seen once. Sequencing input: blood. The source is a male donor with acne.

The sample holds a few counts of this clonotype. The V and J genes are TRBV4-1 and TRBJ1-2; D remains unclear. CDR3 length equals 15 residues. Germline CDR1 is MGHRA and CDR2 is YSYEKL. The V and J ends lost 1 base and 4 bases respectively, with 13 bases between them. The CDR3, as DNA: TGCGCCAGCAGCCAAGCCAGGCAGGCCAGCTATGGCTACACCTTC. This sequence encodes CASSQARQASYGYTF.

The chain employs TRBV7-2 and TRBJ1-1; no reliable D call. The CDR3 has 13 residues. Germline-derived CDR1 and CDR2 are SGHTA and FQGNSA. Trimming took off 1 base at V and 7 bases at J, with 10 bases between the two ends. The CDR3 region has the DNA TGTGCCAGCAGCTTAGGAGCGCATTTTGAAGCTTTCTTT. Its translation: CASSLGAHFEAFF.

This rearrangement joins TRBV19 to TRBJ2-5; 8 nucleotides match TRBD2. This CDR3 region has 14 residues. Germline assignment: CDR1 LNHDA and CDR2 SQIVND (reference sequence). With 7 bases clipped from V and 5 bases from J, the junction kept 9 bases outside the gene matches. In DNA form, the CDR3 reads TGTGCCAGTAACAGCGGGAGAACCGATGAGACCCAGTACTTC. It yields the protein CASNSGRTDETQYF.

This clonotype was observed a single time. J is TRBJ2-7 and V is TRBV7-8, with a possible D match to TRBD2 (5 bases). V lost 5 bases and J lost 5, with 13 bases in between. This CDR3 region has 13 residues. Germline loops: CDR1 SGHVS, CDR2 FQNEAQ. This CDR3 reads CASSQTDGDEQYF. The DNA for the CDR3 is TGTGCCAGCAGCCAAACCGACGGGGACGAGCAGTACTTC.

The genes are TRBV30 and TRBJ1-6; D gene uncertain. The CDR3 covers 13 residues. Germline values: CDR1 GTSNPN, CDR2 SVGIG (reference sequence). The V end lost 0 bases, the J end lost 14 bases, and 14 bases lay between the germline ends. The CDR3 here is CAWSVRRGGALHF. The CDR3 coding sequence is TGTGCCTGGAGTGTACGCCGCGGAGGAGCCCTCCACTTT.